The 3 T cell receptor beta chains listed next were all sequenced from one sample in a study of T cell responses to AZD1222 COVID-19 vaccine. Only in-frame clones appear in the TCRdb table, and some are missing; sequencing was by immunoSEQ multiplex PCR. The table records 60,000 to 65,000 clones, 76% of them present only once. Material: peripheral blood, obtained on day 0 of AZD1222 vaccination. The receptors originated from an adult in good health.

The V and J genes are TRBV11-3 and TRBJ2-7; D gene uncertain. CDR1 is SGHNT, CDR2 YENEEA, per germline. The CDR3 runs 13 residues. Trimming stripped 1 base from V and 6 bases from J, with 10 bases between. In DNA, the CDR3 is TGTGCCAGCAGCTTAGGTCCCGTGAGCGAGCAGTACTTC. Translating gives CASSLGPVSEQYF.

CDR3 loop: CASSSWGSYNEQFF. CDR3 nucleotides: TGTGCCAGCAGTAGTTGGGGCTCCTACAATGAGCAGTTCTTC. The V gene is TRBV21-1, the J gene TRBJ2-1. TRBV21-1 has pseudogene status. The CDR3 length is 14 residues.

The genes are TRBV30 and TRBJ1-4; 8 bases are shared with TRBD1. This CDR3 is built from 15 residues. With V trimmed by 7 bases and J by 3 bases, 10 bases remained unmatched. Germline CDR1 is GTSNPN and CDR2 is SVGIG (reference sequence). This chain's CDR3 is CASQGAFEANEKLFF. CDR3 DNA: TGTGCCTCGCAGGGGGCTTTTGAGGCTAATGAAAAACTGTTTTTT.